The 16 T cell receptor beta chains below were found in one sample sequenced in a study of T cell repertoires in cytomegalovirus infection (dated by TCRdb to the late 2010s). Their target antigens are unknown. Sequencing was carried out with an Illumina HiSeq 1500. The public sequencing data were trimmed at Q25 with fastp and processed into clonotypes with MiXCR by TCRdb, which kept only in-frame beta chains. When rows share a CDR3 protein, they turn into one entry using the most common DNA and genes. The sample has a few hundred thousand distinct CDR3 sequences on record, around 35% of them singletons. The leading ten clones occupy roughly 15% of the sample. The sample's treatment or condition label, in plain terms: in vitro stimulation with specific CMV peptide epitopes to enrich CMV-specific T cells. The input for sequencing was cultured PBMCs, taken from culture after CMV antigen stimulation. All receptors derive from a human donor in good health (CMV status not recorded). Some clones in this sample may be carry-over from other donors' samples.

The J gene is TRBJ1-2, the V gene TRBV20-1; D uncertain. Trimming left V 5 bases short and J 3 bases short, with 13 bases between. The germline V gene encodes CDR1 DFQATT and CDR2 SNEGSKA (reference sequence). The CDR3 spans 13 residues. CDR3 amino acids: CSARDYKDYGYTF. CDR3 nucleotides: TGCAGTGCTCGCGATTATAAGGACTATGGCTACACCTTC.

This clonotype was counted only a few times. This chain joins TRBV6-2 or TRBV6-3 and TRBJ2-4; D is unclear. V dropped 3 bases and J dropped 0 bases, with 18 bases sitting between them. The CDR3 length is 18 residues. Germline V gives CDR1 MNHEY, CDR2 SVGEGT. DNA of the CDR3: TGTGCCAGCAGTTATGAATTCCCCCGGCATATAGCCAAAAACATTCAGTACTTC. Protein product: CASSYEFPRHIAKNIQYF.

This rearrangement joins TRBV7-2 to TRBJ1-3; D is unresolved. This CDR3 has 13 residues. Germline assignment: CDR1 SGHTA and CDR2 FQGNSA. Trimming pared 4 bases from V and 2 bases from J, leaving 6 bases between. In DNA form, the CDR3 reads TGTGCCAGCAGCTCCTCAACTGGAAACACCATATATTTT. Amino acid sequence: CASSSSTGNTIYF.

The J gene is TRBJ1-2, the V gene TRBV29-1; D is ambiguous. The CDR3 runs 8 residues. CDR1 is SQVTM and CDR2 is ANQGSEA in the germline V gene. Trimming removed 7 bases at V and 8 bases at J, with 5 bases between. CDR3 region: CSAGGYTF. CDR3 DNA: TGCAGCGCTGGAGGCTACACCTTC.

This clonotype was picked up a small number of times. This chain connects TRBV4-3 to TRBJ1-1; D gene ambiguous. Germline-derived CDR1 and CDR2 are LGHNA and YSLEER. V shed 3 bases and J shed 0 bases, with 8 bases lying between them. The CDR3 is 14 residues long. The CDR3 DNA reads TGCGCCAGCAGCCAGATGATACTGAACACTGAAGCTTTCTTT. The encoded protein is CASSQMILNTEAFF.

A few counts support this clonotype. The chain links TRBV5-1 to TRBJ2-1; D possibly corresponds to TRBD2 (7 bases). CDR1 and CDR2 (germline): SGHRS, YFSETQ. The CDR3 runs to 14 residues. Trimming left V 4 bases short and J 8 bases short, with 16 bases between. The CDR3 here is CASSPGGLGHEQFF. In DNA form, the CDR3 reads TGCGCCAGCAGCCCCGGGGGGCTGGGCCATGAGCAGTTCTTC.

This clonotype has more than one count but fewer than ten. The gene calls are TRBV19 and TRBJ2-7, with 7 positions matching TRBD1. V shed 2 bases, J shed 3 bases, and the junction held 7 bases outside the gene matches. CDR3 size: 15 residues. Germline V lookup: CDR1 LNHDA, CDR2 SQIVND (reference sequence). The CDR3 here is CASSIIGGPNYEQYF. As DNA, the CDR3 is TGTGCCAGTAGTATAATAGGGGGCCCCAACTACGAGCAGTACTTC.

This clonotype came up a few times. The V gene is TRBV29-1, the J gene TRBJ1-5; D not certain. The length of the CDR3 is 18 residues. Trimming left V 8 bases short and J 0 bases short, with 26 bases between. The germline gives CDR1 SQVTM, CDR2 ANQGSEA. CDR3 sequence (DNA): TGCAGCAATGGGTCCCGGGCTCCTTGGCCGAGTAGCAATCAGCCCCAGCATTTT. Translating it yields CSNGSRAPWPSSNQPQHF.

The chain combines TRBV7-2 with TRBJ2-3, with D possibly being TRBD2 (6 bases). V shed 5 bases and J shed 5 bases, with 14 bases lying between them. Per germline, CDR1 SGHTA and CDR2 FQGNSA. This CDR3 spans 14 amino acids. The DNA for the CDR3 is TGTGCCAGCAGCCCAACATTTAGCGGAGATACGCAGTATTTT. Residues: CASSPTFSGDTQYF.

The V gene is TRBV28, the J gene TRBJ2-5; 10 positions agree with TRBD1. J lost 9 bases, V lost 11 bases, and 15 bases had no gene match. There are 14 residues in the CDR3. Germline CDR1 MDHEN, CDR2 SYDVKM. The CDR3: CALTGTGVAGAQYF. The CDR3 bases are TGTGCCCTAACGGGGACAGGGGTGGCCGGGGCCCAGTACTTC.

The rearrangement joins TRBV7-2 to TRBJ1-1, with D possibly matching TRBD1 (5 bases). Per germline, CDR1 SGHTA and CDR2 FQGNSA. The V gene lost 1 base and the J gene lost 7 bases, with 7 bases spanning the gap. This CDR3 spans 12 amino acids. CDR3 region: CASSLGGVEAFF. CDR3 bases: TGTGCCAGCAGCTTAGGGGGGGTTGAAGCTTTCTTT. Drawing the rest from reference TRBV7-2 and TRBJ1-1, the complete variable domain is GAGVSQSPSNKVTEKGKDVELRCDPISGHTALYWYRQSLGQGLEFLIYFQGNSAPDKSGLPSDRFSAERTGGSVSTLTIQRTQQEDSAVYLCASSLGGVEAFFGQGTRLTVV.

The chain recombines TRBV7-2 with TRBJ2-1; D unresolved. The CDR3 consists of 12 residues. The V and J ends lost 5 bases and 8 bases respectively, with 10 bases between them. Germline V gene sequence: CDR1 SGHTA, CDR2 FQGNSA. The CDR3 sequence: CASSLVTHEQFF. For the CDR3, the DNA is TGTGCCAGCAGCCTCGTGACCCATGAGCAGTTCTTC.

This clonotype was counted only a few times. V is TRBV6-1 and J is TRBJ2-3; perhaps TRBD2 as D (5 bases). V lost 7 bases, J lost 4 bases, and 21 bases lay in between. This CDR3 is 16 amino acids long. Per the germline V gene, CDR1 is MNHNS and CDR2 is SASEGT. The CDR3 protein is CASNEGGGPLPDTQYF. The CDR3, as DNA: TGTGCCAGCAATGAGGGTGGAGGTCCCCTCCCAGATACGCAGTATTTT.

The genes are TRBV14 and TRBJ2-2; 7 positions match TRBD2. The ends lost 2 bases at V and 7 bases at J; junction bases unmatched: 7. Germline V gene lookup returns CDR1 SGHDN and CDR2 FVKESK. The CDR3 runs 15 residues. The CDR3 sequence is CASSQQPGRSGELFF. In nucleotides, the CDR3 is TGTGCCAGCAGCCAACAACCCGGGAGGAGCGGGGAGCTGTTTTTT.

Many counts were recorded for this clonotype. The CDR3 here is CASSYATMGQGSSPLHF. The CDR3 DNA is TGTGCCAGCAGTTACGCCACGATGGGGCAGGGGAGCTCACCCCTCCACTTT. This chain connects TRBV6-2 or TRBV6-3 to TRBJ1-6, with a weak D call TRBD1 (6 bases). This CDR3 spans 17 amino acids. Looked up from germline, CDR1 is MNHEY and CDR2 is SVGEGT. V was cut by 2 bases and J by 10 bases, with 21 bases left in between.

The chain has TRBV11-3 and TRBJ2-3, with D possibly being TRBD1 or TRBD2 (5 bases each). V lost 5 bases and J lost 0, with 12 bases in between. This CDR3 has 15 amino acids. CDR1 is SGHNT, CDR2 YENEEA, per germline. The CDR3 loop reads CASSLLGDSTDTQYF. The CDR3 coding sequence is TGTGCCAGCAGCCTACTAGGGGATAGCACAGATACGCAGTATTTT.